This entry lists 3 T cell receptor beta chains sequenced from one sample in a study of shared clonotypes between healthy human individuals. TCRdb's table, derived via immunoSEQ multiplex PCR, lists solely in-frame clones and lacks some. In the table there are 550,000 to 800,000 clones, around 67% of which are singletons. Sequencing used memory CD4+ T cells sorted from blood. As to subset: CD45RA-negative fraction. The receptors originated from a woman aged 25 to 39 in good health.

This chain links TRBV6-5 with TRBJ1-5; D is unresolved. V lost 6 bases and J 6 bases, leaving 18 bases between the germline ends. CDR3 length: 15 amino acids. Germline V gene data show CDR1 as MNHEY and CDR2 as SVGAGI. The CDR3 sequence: CASSLRRAGRQPQHF. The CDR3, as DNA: TGTGCCAGCAGCCTAAGGAGGGCCGGCCGTCAGCCCCAGCATTTT.

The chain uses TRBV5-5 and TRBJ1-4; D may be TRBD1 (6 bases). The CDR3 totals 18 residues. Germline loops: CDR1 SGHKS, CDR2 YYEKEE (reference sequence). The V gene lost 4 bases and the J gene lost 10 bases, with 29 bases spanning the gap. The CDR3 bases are TGTGCCAGCAGCCCCCCCCCGGGGTGGGGGCGGACGCCCGGAAAACTGTTTTTT. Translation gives CASSPPPGWGRTPGKLFF.

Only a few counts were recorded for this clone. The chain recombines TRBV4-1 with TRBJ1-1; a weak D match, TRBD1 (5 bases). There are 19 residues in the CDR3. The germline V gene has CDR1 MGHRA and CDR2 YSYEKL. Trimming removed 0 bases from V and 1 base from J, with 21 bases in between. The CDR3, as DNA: TGCGCCAGCAGCCAAGAAACAGTCACCGCACCAAGGGGGAACACTGAAGCTTTCTTT. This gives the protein CASSQETVTAPRGNTEAFF.